The 10 T cell receptor beta chains listed next were all sequenced from one sample in a study of Ad26.COV2.S vaccination and SARS-CoV-2 variants. Clones were sequenced by immunoSEQ multiplex PCR, and TCRdb holds only the in-frame ones, with some missing. The table includes some 340,000 clones, about 82% detected once. Treatment meaning: around 19 received Ad26.COV2.S at low or high dose, single or two shots; about 5 received placebo; per-sample allocation not given. Repertoires come from day 63 after the first vaccine or placebo injection. The material was peripheral blood, obtained in a trial of Ad26.COV2.S vaccine versus placebo. The receptors stem from a person aged 18-65 years who received the Ad26.COV2.S COVID-19 vaccine or a placebo.

J is TRBJ1-3 and V is TRBV9; tentatively, D is TRBD1 (5 bases). In germline, CDR1 is SGDLS, CDR2 YYNGEE. CDR3 length: 16 residues. Trimming took off 0 bases at V and 5 bases at J, with 15 bases between the two ends. For the CDR3, the DNA is TGTGCCAGCAGCGTAGGAGGGGAGGGGAGGCGAAACACCATATATTTT. Its translation: CASSVGGEGRRNTIYF.

This clone was recorded only once. The chain employs TRBV3-1 (or the pseudogene TRBV3-2) and TRBJ1-6; no reliable D call. Trimming removed 1 base from V and 17 bases from J, with 12 bases in between. CDR1 is LGHDT and CDR2 is YNNKEL in the germline V gene (reference sequence). The length of the CDR3 is 12 residues. The CDR3 sequence: CASSQVGFRFHF. The DNA of the CDR3 is TGTGCCAGCAGCCAAGTCGGGTTTCGGTTCCACTTT.

The chain employs TRBV5-1 and TRBJ2-7; TRBD1 matches 9 bases. The CDR3 has 15 amino acids. Germline V lookup: CDR1 SGHRS, CDR2 YFSETQ. The trim removed 4 bases at V and 7 bases at J, leaving 12 bases unmatched. Here the CDR3 DNA reads TGCGCCAGCAGCCAAGACCCGGGACAGGGCTCAGAGCAGTACTTC. Its translation: CASSQDPGQGSEQYF.

The rearrangement links TRBV2 to TRBJ1-6; D unresolved. With 4 bases removed from V and 6 bases from J, the gap between germline ends came to 19 bases. CDR3 length equals 17 residues. The V gene's germline CDR1 is SNHLY and CDR2 FYNNEI. CDR3 protein: CASSGITTLRSNSPLHF. Here the CDR3 DNA reads TGTGCCAGCAGTGGAATAACAACACTCCGGAGTAATTCACCCCTCCACTTT. Complete variable domain (other parts from reference TRBV2 and TRBJ1-6): EPEVTQTPSHQVTQMGQEVILRCVPISNHLYFYWYRQILGQKVEFLVSFYNNEISEKSEIFDDQFSVERPDGSNFTLKIRSTKLEDSAMYFCASSGITTLRSNSPLHFGNGTRLTVT.

The V and J genes are TRBV18 and TRBJ1-1; the match to TRBD1 covers 9 bases. This CDR3 is 17 amino acids long. Trimming at V came to 6 bases and at J to 8 bases, leaving 19 bases not matched to a gene. Germline V gene sequence: CDR1 KGHSH, CDR2 LQKENI. The DNA of the CDR3 is TGTGCCAGCTCGCCCTACTGGACAGGGGAGGGCGGCTTCGAAGCTTTCTTT. It yields the protein CASSPYWTGEGGFEAFF.

This chain connects TRBV5-1 to TRBJ2-7, with unresolved D. Germline values: CDR1 SGHRS, CDR2 YFSETQ. Trimming took off 2 bases at V and 0 bases at J, with 12 bases between the two ends. The length of the CDR3 is 15 residues. CDR3 region: CASSFLTPLSYEQYF. In DNA form, the CDR3 reads TGCGCCAGCAGCTTTCTGACTCCCCTCTCCTACGAGCAGTACTTC. Full variable domain (outside the CDR3, taken from reference TRBV5-1 and TRBJ2-7): KAGVTQTPRYLIKTRGQQVTLSCSPISGHRSVSWYQQTPGQGLQFLFEYFSETQRNKGNFPGRFSGRQFSNSRSEMNVSTLELGDSALYLCASSFLTPLSYEQYFGPGTRLTVT.

V and J are TRBV7-2 and TRBJ2-1; 12 bases map to TRBD2. V shed 1 base and J 7 bases; nucleotides not matched to a gene: 5. The CDR3 has 16 amino acids. Germline CDR1 is SGHTA and CDR2 is FQGNSA. The CDR3 bases are TGTGCCAGCAGCTTAGTTCTAGCGGGGGGGTCGAATGAGCAGTTCTTC. The encoded protein is CASSLVLAGGSNEQFF.

The rearrangement uses TRBV3-1 (or the pseudogene TRBV3-2) and TRBJ1-2, with TRBD1 as a possible D gene (5 bases). Germline loops: CDR1 LGHDT, CDR2 YNNKEL (reference sequence). The CDR3 loop spans 13 amino acids. Trimming shortened V by 4 bases and J by 1 base, and 7 bases separated the two germline ends. CDR3 DNA: TGTGCCAGCAGCCGACAGCGTAACTATGGCTACACCTTC. Amino acids: CASSRQRNYGYTF.

This clone has just one count. The chain joins TRBV11-2 to TRBJ2-3; 11 bases line up with TRBD2. Germline CDR1 and CDR2: SGHAT and FQNNGV. This CDR3 spans 14 amino acids. The V and J ends lost 5 bases and 10 bases, in that order; junction bases with no gene match: 8. CDR3 nucleotides: TGTGCCAGCAGCGATAGCGGGGGGGCCGGGGCGCAGTATTTT. Amino acid sequence: CASSDSGGAGAQYF.

The chain is built from TRBV27 and TRBJ1-1; the D gene is possibly TRBD1 (5 bases). The CDR3 runs 16 residues. Trimming removed 6 bases from V and 5 bases from J, with 22 bases in between. CDR1 is MNHEY, CDR2 SMNVEV, per germline (reference sequence). The CDR3 DNA reads TGTGCCAGCAGCTCAGGGAGAGAATGGAGGAGGACTGAAGCTTTCTTT. This sequence encodes CASSSGREWRRTEAFF.